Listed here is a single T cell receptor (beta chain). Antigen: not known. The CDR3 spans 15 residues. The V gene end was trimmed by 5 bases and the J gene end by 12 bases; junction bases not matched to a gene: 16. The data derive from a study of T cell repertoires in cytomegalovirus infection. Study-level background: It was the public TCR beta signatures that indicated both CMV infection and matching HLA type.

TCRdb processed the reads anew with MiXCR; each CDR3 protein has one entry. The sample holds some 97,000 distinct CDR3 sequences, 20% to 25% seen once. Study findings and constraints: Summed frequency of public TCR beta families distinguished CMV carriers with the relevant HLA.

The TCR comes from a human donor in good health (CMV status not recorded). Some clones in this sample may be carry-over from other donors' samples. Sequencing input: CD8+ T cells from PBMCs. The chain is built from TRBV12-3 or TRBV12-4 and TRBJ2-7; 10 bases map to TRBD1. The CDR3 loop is CASSPSPTGGGGLYF. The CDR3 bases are TGTGCCAGCAGTCCCTCCCCGACAGGGGGCGGGGGACTGTACTTC.